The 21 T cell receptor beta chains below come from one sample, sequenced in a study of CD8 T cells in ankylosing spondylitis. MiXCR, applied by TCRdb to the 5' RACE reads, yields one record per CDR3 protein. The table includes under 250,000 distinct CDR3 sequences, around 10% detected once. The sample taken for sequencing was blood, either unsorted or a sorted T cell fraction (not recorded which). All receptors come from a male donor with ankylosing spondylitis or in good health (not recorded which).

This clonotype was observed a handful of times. CDR3 in DNA: TGCGCCAGCAGCCAAGAGCCCGATAAAGAGACCCAGTACTTC. This codes for CASSQEPDKETQYF. The chain is built from TRBV4-1 and TRBJ2-5; D ambiguous. The V gene lost 0 bases and the J gene lost 3 bases, with 8 bases spanning the gap. This CDR3 has 14 amino acids. Germline-derived CDR1 and CDR2 are MGHRA and YSYEKL.

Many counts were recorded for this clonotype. CDR3: CASSPDGGLQPQHF. The CDR3 bases are TGTGCCAGCAGTCCAGACGGGGGTTTGCAGCCCCAGCATTTT. This sequence joins TRBV12-3 or TRBV12-4 and TRBJ1-5, with D tentatively TRBD1 (5 bases). CDR3 size: 14 residues. V lost 5 bases, J lost 7 bases, and 15 bases lay in between.

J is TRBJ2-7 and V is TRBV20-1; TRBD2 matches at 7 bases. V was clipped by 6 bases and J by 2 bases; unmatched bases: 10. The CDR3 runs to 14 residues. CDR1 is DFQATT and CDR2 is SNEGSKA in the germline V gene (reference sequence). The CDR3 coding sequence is TGCAGTGCCTCCCCCGCGCTAGCGGCCTACGAGCAGTACTTC. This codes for CSASPALAAYEQYF.

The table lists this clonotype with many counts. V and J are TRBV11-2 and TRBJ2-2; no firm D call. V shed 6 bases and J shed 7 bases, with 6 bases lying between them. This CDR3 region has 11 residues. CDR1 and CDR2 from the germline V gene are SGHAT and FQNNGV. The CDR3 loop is CASRNSGELFF. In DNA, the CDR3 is TGTGCCAGCAGAAATAGCGGGGAGCTGTTTTTT.

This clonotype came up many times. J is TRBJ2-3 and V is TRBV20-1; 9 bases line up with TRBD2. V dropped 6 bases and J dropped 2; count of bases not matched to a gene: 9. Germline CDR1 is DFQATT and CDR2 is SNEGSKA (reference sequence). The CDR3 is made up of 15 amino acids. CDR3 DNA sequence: TGCAGTGCCCGGGGGGGACTAGCCCTCACAGATACGCAGTATTTT. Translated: CSARGGLALTDTQYF.

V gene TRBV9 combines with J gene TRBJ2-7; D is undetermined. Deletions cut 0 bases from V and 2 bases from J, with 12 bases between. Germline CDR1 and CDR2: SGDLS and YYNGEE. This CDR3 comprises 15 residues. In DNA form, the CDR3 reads TGTGCCAGCAGCGTAGGGGGTGTCTCAACCTACGAGCAGTACTTC. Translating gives CASSVGGVSTYEQYF.

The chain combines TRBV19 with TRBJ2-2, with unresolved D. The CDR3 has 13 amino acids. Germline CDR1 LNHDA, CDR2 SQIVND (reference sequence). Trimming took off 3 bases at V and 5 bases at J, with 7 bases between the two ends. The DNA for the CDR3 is TGTGCCAGTAGTATGACCTCAACCGGGGAGCTGTTTTTT. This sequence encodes CASSMTSTGELFF.

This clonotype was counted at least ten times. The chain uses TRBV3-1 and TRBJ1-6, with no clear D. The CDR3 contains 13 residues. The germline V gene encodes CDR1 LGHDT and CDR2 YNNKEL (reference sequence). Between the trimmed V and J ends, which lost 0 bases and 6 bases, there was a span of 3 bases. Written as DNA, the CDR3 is TGTGCCAGCAGCCAAGAGGCTAATTCACCCCTCCACTTT. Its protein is CASSQEANSPLHF.

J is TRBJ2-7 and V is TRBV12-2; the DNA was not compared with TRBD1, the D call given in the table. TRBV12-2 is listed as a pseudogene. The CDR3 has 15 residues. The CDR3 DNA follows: TGTGCAAGTCGCTTAGGGATGGACAGTCCCTACGAGCTGTACTTC. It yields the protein CASRLGMDSPYELYF.

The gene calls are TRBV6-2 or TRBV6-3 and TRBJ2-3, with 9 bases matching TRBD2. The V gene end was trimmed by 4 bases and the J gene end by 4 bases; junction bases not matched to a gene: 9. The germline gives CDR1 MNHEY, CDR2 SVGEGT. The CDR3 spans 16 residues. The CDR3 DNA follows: TGTGCCAGCAGTTTGGTAGTTCGCGGGGGGGCAGATACGCAGTATTTT. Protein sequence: CASSLVVRGGADTQYF.

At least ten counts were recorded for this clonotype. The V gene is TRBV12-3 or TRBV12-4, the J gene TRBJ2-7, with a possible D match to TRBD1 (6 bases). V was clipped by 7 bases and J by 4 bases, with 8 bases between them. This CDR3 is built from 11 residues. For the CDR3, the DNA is TGTGCCAGCAACCAGGGGTACGAGCAGTACTTC. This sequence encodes CASNQGYEQYF.

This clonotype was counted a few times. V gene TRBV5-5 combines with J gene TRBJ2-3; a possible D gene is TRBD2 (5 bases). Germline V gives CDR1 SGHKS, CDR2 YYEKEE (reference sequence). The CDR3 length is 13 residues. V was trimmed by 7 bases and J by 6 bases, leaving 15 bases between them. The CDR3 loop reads CASAVRVTDTQYF. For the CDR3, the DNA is TGTGCCAGCGCAGTGAGGGTCACGGATACGCAGTATTTT.

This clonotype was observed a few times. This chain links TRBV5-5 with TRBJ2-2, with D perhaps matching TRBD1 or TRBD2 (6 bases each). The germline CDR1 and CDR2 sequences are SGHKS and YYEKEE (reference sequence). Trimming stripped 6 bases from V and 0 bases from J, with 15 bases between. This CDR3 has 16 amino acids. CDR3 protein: CASTPTGATNTGELFF. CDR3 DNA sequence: TGTGCCAGCACCCCGACGGGGGCAACGAACACCGGGGAGCTGTTTTTT.

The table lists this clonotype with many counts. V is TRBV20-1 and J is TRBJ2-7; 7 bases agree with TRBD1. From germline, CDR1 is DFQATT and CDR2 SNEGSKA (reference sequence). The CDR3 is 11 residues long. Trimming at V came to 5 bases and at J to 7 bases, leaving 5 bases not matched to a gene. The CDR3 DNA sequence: TGCAGTGCTCCGACGGGACAGGAGCAGTACTTC. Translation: CSAPTGQEQYF.

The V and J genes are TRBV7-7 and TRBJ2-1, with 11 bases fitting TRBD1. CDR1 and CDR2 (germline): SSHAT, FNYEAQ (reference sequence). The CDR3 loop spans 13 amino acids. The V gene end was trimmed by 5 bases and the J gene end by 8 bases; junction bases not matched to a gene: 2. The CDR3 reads CASSRDRGDEQFF. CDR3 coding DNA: TGTGCCAGCAGCCGGGACAGGGGGGATGAGCAGTTCTTC.

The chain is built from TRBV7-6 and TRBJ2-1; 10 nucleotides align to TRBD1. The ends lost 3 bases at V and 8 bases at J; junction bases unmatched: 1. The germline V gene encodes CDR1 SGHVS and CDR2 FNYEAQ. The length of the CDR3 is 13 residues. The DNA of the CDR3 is TGTGCCAGCAGCTTTGACAGGGGGCATGAGCAGTTCTTC. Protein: CASSFDRGHEQFF.

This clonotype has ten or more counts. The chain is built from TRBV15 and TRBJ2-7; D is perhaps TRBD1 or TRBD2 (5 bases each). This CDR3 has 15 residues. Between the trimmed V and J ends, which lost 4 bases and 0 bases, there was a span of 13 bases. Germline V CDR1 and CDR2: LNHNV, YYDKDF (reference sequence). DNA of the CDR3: TGTGCCACCAGCAAACGGGGCGGGTTCTCCTACGAGCAGTACTTC. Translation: CATSKRGGFSYEQYF.

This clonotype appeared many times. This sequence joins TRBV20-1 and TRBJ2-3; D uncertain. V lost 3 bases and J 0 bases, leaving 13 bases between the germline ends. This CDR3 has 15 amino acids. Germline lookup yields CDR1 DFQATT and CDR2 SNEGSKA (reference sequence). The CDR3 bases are TGCAGTGCTAGCGTCGGGCGGATTAGCACAGATACGCAGTATTTT. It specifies CSASVGRISTDTQYF.

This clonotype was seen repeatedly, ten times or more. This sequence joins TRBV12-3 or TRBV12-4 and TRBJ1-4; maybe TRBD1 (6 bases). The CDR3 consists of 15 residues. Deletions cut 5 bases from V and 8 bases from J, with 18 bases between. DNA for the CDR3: TGTGCCAGCAGTAGGGGGGGACTCAGAAGGGAAAAACTGTTTTTT. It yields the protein CASSRGGLRREKLFF.

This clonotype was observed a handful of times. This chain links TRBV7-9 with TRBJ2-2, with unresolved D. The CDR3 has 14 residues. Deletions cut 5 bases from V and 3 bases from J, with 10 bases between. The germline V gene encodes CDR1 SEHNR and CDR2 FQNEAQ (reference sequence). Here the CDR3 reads CASSRSSHTGELFF. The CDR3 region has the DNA TGTGCCAGCAGCCGGAGTTCGCACACCGGGGAGCTGTTTTTT.

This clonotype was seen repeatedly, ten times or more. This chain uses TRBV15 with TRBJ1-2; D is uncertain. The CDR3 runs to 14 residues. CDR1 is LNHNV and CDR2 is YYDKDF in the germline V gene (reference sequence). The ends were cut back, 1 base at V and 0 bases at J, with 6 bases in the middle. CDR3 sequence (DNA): TGTGCCACCAGCAGAGGAGTGTCTAACTATGGCTACACCTTC. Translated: CATSRGVSNYGYTF. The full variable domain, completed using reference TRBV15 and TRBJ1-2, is DAMVIQNPRYQVTQFGKPVTLSCSQTLNHNVMYWYQQKSSQAPKLLFHYYDKDFNNEADTPDNFQSRRPNTSFCFLDIRSPGLGDTAMYLCATSRGVSNYGYTFGSGTRLTVV.